Listed below are T cell receptor beta chains from one sample, sequenced in a study of T cells in Graves' hyperthyroidism and ophthalmopathy. One entry per CDR3 protein, called by TCRdb with MiXCR from the multiplex PCR reads. This table has roughly 300,000 distinct CDR3 sequences, about 20% appearing once. The sample comprised blood. Receptor source: a woman aged 50 to 60 with Graves' hyperthyroidism. Each CDR3 is given with its conserved first and last residue. The order of the fields is D gene, clone size, V gene, J gene, CDR3 protein, CDR3 DNA. A D gene is named only where the DNA matches it firmly. Only part of the rows carry a size: once, few, many, or a class if the clone is expanded.

NA	few	TRBV9	TRBJ1-6	CASSARINSPLHF	TGTGCCAGCAGCGCCAGGATTAATTCACCCCTCCACTTT
TRBD2	once	TRBV20-1	TRBJ2-1	CGGLAGGASSYNEQFF	TGCGGGGGACTAGCGGGAGGGGCTAGCTCCTACAATGAGCAGTTCTTC
NA	NA	TRBV9	TRBJ2-2	CASSVGGERGTGELFF	TGTGCCAGCAGCGTAGGCGGGGAGAGAGGCACCGGGGAGCTGTTTTTT
TRBD2	NA	TRBV7-6	TRBJ2-7	CASSKGLSGVYEQCF	TGTGCCAGCAGCAAGGGACTAAGCGGGGTCTACGAGCAGTGCTTC
NA	few	TRBV5-1	TRBJ1-1	CASSLEIFTEAFF	TGCGCCAGCAGCCTGGAGATCTTCACTGAAGCTTTCTTT
NA	few	TRBV6-2/TRBV6-3	TRBJ1-1	CASSYLGDRFMNTEAFF	TGTGCCAGCAGTTACCTCGGAGACAGGTTTATGAACACTGAAGCTTTCTTT
NA	many	TRBV20-1	TRBJ2-1	CSARDLGSYNEQFF	TGCAGTGCTAGAGATCTGGGCTCCTACAATGAGCAGTTCTTC
TRBD1	NA	TRBV5-1	TRBJ1-2	CASRTDRGGGYTF	TGCGCCAGCAGAACGGACAGGGGGGGAGGCTACACCTTC
NA	many	TRBV12-3/TRBV12-4	TRBJ2-7	CASSLRMDYEQYF	TGTGCCAGCAGTTTAAGGATGGACTACGAGCAGTACTTC
NA	few	TRBV19	TRBJ2-5	CATQSGIQETQYF	TGTGCCACCCAGTCCGGCATACAAGAGACCCAGTACTTC
TRBD1	many	TRBV5-6	TRBJ1-2	CASSSRFRDRGNYGYTF	TGTGCCAGCAGCTCGCGTTTCCGGGACAGGGGTAACTATGGCTACACCTTC
NA	few	TRBV20-1	TRBJ2-2	CSARPSRRGGNTGELFF	TGCAGTGCTAGACCCTCCCGAAGGGGGGGCAACACCGGGGAGCTGTTTTTT
NA	NA	TRBV4-1	TRBJ2-3	CASSQVVAAFTDTQYF	TGCGCCAGCAGCCAAGTGGTCGCGGCGTTCACAGATACGCAGTATTTT
TRBD1	NA	TRBV28	TRBJ2-7	CASSLMRRGRSGEQYF	TGTGCCAGCAGTTTAATGCGCAGGGGGCGGTCAGGCGAGCAGTACTTC
TRBD2	few	TRBV7-9	TRBJ2-5	CASSKASSGDPRHETQYF	TGTGCCAGTTCCAAGGCATCTAGCGGGGACCCACGACATGAGACCCAGTACTTC
NA	few	TRBV11-1	TRBJ2-7	CASSLQGGGSYEQYF	TGTGCCAGCAGTCTACAGGGTGGGGGGAGCTACGAGCAGTACTTC
NA	NA	TRBV7-3	TRBJ2-7	CASGRGPYEQYF	TGTGCCAGCGGCCGGGGCCCCTACGAGCAGTACTTC
TRBD2	once	TRBV20-1	TRBJ2-1	CSARGFSGGGEFYNEQFF	TGCAGTGCCCGGGGGTTTTCCGGGGGGGGGGAGTTCTACAATGAGCAGTTCTTC
TRBD1	many	TRBV20-1	TRBJ1-4	CSARGEGGTNEKLFF	TGCAGTGCTAGAGGCGAAGGGGGCACTAATGAAAAACTGTTTTTT
TRBD2	many	TRBV12-3/TRBV12-4	TRBJ2-5	CASSYTSGRAAPETQYF	TGTGCCAGCAGCTACACTAGCGGGAGGGCCGCTCCAGAGACCCAGTACTTC
NA	NA	TRBV15	TRBJ2-7	CATSRDKPDEQYF	TGTGCCACCAGCAGAGATAAGCCGGACGAGCAGTACTTC
NA	NA	TRBV11-2	TRBJ2-2	CASSLDMGTNTGELFF	TGTGCCAGCAGCTTAGATATGGGGACGAACACCGGGGAGCTGTTTTTT
TRBD2	NA	TRBV7-3	TRBJ2-1	CASSLTSASGRNEQFF	TGTGCCAGCAGCTTAACGTCGGCTAGCGGACGGAATGAGCAGTTCTTC
NA	NA	TRBV7-3	TRBJ2-3	CASSLRGARAGNTQYF	TGTGCCAGCAGCTTAAGGGGGGCTCGAGCGGGGAATACGCAGTATTTT
NA	many	TRBV2	TRBJ2-5	CASSLTGDETQYF	TGTGCCAGCAGTTTGACAGGAGATGAGACCCAGTACTTC
TRBD2	NA	TRBV6-1	TRBJ2-3	CASTPGLAGGPIPDTRYF	TGTGCCAGCACCCCGGGACTAGCGGGAGGGCCGATCCCAGATACGCGGTATTTT
TRBD1	many	TRBV18	TRBJ2-5	CASSPSGQSETQYF	TGTGCCAGCTCACCATCGGGACAGAGCGAGACCCAGTACTTC
TRBD2	NA	TRBV9	TRBJ2-1	CASSVVPSGYNEQFF	TGTGCCAGCAGCGTAGTTCCTAGCGGGTACAATGAGCAGTTCTTC
NA	NA	TRBV2	TRBJ2-1	CASRGDTTNEQFF	TGTGCCAGCAGAGGGGACACCACGAATGAGCAGTTCTTC
TRBD1	NA	TRBV28	TRBJ2-2	CASSLEPRPPGQGAPPNTGELFF	TGTGCCAGCAGTTTAGAACCCAGACCACCGGGACAGGGGGCCCCCCCGAACACCGGGGAGCTGTTTTTT
TRBD1	NA	TRBV9	TRBJ1-2	CASSVEDRGNYGYTF	TGTGCCAGCAGCGTAGAAGACAGGGGGAACTATGGCTACACCTTC
NA	few	TRBV5-6	TRBJ2-1	CASSFGQAEQFF	TGTGCCAGCAGCTTTGGTCAGGCCGAGCAGTTCTTC
NA	many	TRBV28	TRBJ2-3	CASSESDRTTDTQYF	TGTGCCAGCAGTGAATCGGACAGAACCACAGATACGCAGTATTTT
TRBD1	NA	TRBV28	TRBJ1-1	CASRILRQGLYTEAFF	TGTGCCAGCAGGATCCTCCGACAGGGGTTATACACTGAAGCTTTCTTT
NA	many	TRBV12-3/TRBV12-4	TRBJ1-1	CASSWGGVEAFF	TGTGCCAGCAGCTGGGGGGGTGTTGAAGCTTTCTTT
TRBD2	many	TRBV2	TRBJ2-1	CAGGLAGGNEQFF	TGTGCCGGAGGACTAGCGGGAGGTAATGAGCAGTTCTTC
NA	NA	TRBV30	TRBJ2-2	CASKFSATGELFF	TGTGCCTCCAAATTTTCAGCCACCGGGGAGCTGTTTTTT
NA	many	TRBV11-1	TRBJ2-1	CASSLVSGVDEQFF	TGTGCCAGCAGCTTAGTATCCGGGGTCGATGAGCAGTTCTTC
NA	few	TRBV7-3	TRBJ1-1	CASSSGHNTEAFF	TGTGCCAGCAGCTCCGGACACAACACTGAAGCTTTCTTT
NA	NA	TRBV7-2	TRBJ1-5	CASSLGGSPIFSQHF	TGTGCCAGCAGCTTAGGCGGTTCCCCCATCTTTTCCCAGCATTTT
TRBD2	many	TRBV27	TRBJ2-1	CASSSAGTTHNEQFF	TGTGCCAGCAGTTCCGCCGGGACTACACACAATGAGCAGTTCTTC
TRBD1	few	TRBV6-1	TRBJ1-6	CAGQVRGHNSPLHF	TGTGCCGGCCAAGTGAGGGGGCATAATTCACCCCTCCACTTT
NA	NA	TRBV20-1	TRBJ2-7	CSARDMAGSSYEQYF	TGCAGTGCTAGAGATATGGCAGGGAGCTCCTACGAGCAGTACTTC
TRBD1	NA	TRBV27	TRBJ1-2	CASTKGQGDGYTF	TGTGCCAGCACCAAGGGACAGGGGGATGGCTACACCTTC
TRBD1	few	TRBV2	TRBJ2-2	CASSLMGQLNTGELFF	TGTGCCAGCAGTCTCATGGGACAGCTGAACACCGGGGAGCTGTTTTTT
NA	NA	TRBV6-1	TRBJ1-1	CASSSSSGPGGAFF	TGTGCCAGCAGTTCATCCTCGGGGCCTGGAGGAGCTTTCTTT
NA	few	TRBV10-1	TRBJ2-7	CAEIADSWYEQYF	TGCGCCGAGATAGCGGACTCCTGGTACGAGCAGTACTTC
NA	many	TRBV12-3/TRBV12-4	TRBJ2-3	CASSLFGTDTQYF	TGTGCCAGCAGTTTATTTGGCACAGATACGCAGTATTTT
NA	many	TRBV2	TRBJ1-5	CASSEKLGTQPQHF	TGTGCCAGCAGTGAAAAATTGGGCACTCAGCCCCAGCATTTT
NA	NA	TRBV7-8	TRBJ2-3	CASRSARADNTDTQYF	TGTGCCAGCAGGTCGGCTAGGGCGGACAACACAGATACGCAGTATTTT
NA	NA	TRBV27	TRBJ1-2	CASGFGSDGYTF	TGTGCCAGCGGGTTTGGCAGTGATGGCTACACCTTC
NA	few	TRBV6-1	TRBJ1-5	CASSSYRDQPQHF	TGTGCCAGCAGTTCCTACAGGGACCAGCCCCAGCATTTT
NA	NA	TRBV14	TRBJ1-3	CASSPTWTASGNTIYF	TGTGCCAGCAGCCCTACGTGGACGGCCTCTGGAAACACCATATATTTT